These 16 T cell receptor beta chains were sequenced from one sample in a study of T cell responses to AZD1222 COVID-19 vaccine. Assay: immunoSEQ multiplex PCR; the TCRdb copy retains only in-frame clones and omits some. The sample has tens of thousands of clones, 80% to 90% seen once. The material sequenced was peripheral blood, taken 28 days after the second AZD1222 dose. All receptors derive from an adult who received the AZD1222 COVID-19 vaccine.

The chain has TRBV5-8 and TRBJ2-5; D not certain. CDR1 SGHTS and CDR2 YDEGEE come from the germline V gene. Trimming took 1 base from V and 7 from J, leaving 11 bases between them. The CDR3 runs to 13 residues. The CDR3 is CASSLRLLGTQYF. CDR3 DNA: TGTGCCAGCAGCTTGAGGTTGCTAGGGACCCAGTACTTC.

The chain is built from TRBV2 and TRBJ1-3, with D maybe TRBD1 (6 bases). The V and J ends lost 8 bases and 8 bases respectively, with 10 bases between them. Germline values: CDR1 SNHLY, CDR2 FYNNEI. The CDR3 consists of 11 residues. CDR3 coding DNA: TGTGCCAGCTATGGGGGGCACACCATATATTTT. Protein sequence: CASYGGHTIYF.

The V and J genes are TRBV5-4 and TRBJ2-1, with a tentative D call TRBD2 (7 bases). Germline V gene sequence: CDR1 SGHNT, CDR2 YYREEE (reference sequence). V shed 0 bases and J shed 7 bases, with 17 bases lying between them. The CDR3 sequence is 16 residues long. The CDR3 sequence: CASSLAGGRAGNEQFF. DNA for the CDR3: TGTGCCAGCAGCTTGGCCGGGGGGCGGGCAGGGAATGAGCAGTTCTTC.

This chain joins TRBV4-2 and TRBJ1-1, with 7 bases identical to TRBD1. The CDR3 sequence is 15 residues long. Germline CDR1 reads LGHNA; CDR2 reads YNFKEQ. Trimming took 4 bases from V and 5 from J; bases not matched to a gene: 10. The chain's CDR3 is CASSPREGAKTEAFF. The CDR3 region has the DNA TGTGCCAGCAGCCCCCGGGAGGGGGCTAAAACTGAAGCTTTCTTT.

The genes are TRBV25-1 and TRBJ1-4; D gene uncertain. Trimming removed 2 bases from V and 3 bases from J, with 10 bases in between. Germline V gene data show CDR1 as MGHDK and CDR2 as SYGVNS. The CDR3 consists of 15 residues. This chain's CDR3 is CASSEPRVANEKLFF. CDR3 nucleotides: TGTGCCAGCAGTGAACCCCGGGTGGCTAATGAAAAACTGTTTTTT.

The rearrangement uses TRBV28 and TRBJ2-7; D may be TRBD1 or TRBD2 (6 bases each). The CDR3 runs 14 residues. V lost 11 bases to trimming and J lost 2 bases, with 19 bases between them. CDR1 is MDHEN, CDR2 SYDVKM, per germline. The CDR3 DNA reads as TGTGCCCATCAGCACAGGGAGGCACCCTACGAGCAGTACTTC. Protein product: CAHQHREAPYEQYF.

The chain has TRBV6-2 or TRBV6-3 and TRBJ1-1; maybe TRBD1 (6 bases). This CDR3 is 15 amino acids long. Trimming took 4 bases from V and 0 from J, leaving 12 bases between them. Looked up from germline, CDR1 is MNHEY and CDR2 is SVGEGT. CDR3 sequence (DNA): TGTGCCAGCAGTTCACAGGGACTCATGAACACTGAAGCTTTCTTT. Its translation is CASSSQGLMNTEAFF.

V and J are TRBV6-5 and TRBJ1-4, with no clear D. CDR3 length: 15 amino acids. CDR1 and CDR2 from the germline V gene are MNHEY and SVGAGI. V lost 4 bases to trimming and J lost 2 bases, with 11 bases between them. For the CDR3, the DNA is TGTGCCAGCAGTTCCCTTAAAGGGACTAATGAAAAACTGTTTTTT. Translated, it gives CASSSLKGTNEKLFF.

Only one count was recorded for this clone. The CDR3 reads CASKGSNYGYTF. The CDR3 DNA reads as TGTGCCAGCAAAGGAAGTAACTATGGCTACACCTTC. The chain joins TRBV6-5 to TRBJ1-2, with D unclear. Germline V CDR1 and CDR2: MNHEY, SVGAGI. With 7 bases removed from V and 1 base from J, the gap between germline ends came to 7 bases. The CDR3 has 12 residues.

The rearrangement uses TRBV29-1 and TRBJ1-1, with 8 positions matching TRBD1. Germline V gives CDR1 SQVTM, CDR2 ANQGSEA. The V gene end was trimmed by 4 bases and the J gene end by 4 bases; junction bases not matched to a gene: 5. This CDR3 comprises 13 residues. The CDR3 here is CSVAGGWGTEAFF. CDR3 bases: TGCAGCGTTGCAGGGGGCTGGGGCACTGAAGCTTTCTTT.

The chain combines TRBV11-3 with TRBJ2-1; 12 nucleotides line up with TRBD2. V lost 0 bases to trimming and J lost 8 bases; unmatched junction nucleotides: 17. The CDR3 runs to 20 residues. Germline CDR1 reads SGHNT; CDR2 reads YENEEA. The CDR3 spells CASSLDEGSTSGSFRYEQFF. The CDR3 DNA sequence: TGTGCCAGCAGCTTAGATGAGGGTTCGACTAGCGGGAGTTTTAGATATGAGCAGTTCTTC.

The V and J genes are TRBV15 and TRBJ2-5; D is unclear. CDR3 length: 13 amino acids. V shed 6 bases and J shed 1 base, with 9 bases lying between them. Germline CDR1 reads LNHNV; CDR2 reads YYDKDF (reference sequence). The CDR3 DNA reads as TGTGCCACCAGGCGGCCAGGCCAAGAGACCCAGTACTTC. Amino acid sequence: CATRRPGQETQYF.

The chain carries TRBV6-5 and TRBJ1-1; a weak D match, TRBD1 (5 bases). The CDR3 runs 13 residues. Germline loops: CDR1 MNHEY, CDR2 SVGAGI. Trimming took 8 bases from V and 0 from J, leaving 10 bases between them. The CDR3 DNA reads as TGTGCCAGCCGACAGAAGATGAACACTGAAGCTTTCTTT. This sequence encodes CASRQKMNTEAFF.

The genes are TRBV5-1 and TRBJ2-1; no definite D call. The germline CDR1 and CDR2 sequences are SGHRS and YFSETQ. V was trimmed by 2 bases and J by 4 bases, leaving 13 bases between them. This CDR3 spans 15 amino acids. For the CDR3, the DNA is TGCGCCAGCAGCTTAACGAGTGTCGGGTACAATGAGCAGTTCTTC. This gives the protein CASSLTSVGYNEQFF.

The chain links TRBV7-9 to TRBJ1-3; no clear D gene. The germline CDR1 and CDR2 sequences are SEHNR and FQNEAQ (reference sequence). V was clipped by 8 bases and J by 0 bases, with 11 bases between them. The CDR3 contains 14 residues. CDR3 DNA sequence: TGTGCCAGCGGTTCAGGACTCTCTGGAAACACCATATATTTT. Translating gives CASGSGLSGNTIYF.

The chain links TRBV5-6 to TRBJ2-1, with 7 bases fitting TRBD1. Trimming cost V 0 bases and J 8 bases; bases outside gene matches: 5. There are 14 residues in the CDR3. Germline values: CDR1 SGHDT, CDR2 YYEEEE. The CDR3 DNA sequence: TGTGCCAGCAGCTTGGTTAACCAGGGGGATGAGCAGTTCTTC. Translated, it gives CASSLVNQGDEQFF.